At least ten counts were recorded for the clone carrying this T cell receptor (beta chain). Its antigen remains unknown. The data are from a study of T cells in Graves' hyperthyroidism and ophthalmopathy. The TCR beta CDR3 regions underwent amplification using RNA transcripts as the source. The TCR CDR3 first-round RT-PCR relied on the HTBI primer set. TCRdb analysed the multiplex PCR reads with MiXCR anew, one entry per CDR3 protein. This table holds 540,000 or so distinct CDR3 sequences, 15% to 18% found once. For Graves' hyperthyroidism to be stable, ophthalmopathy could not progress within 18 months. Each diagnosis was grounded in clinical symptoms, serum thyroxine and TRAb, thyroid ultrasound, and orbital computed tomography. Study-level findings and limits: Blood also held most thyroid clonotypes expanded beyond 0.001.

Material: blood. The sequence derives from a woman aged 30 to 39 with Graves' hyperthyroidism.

The CDR3 loop is CASSASGSSYEQYF. CDR3 in DNA: TGTGCCAGCAGTGCTAGCGGGAGCTCCTACGAGCAGTACTTC. The chain links TRBV7-9 to TRBJ2-7; TRBD2 aligns across 10 bases. This CDR3 spans 14 amino acids. Germline loops: CDR1 SEHNR, CDR2 FQNEAQ (reference sequence). Trimming cost V 6 bases and J 0 bases; bases outside gene matches: 2.